Each of the 19 T cell receptor beta chains below was sequenced from the same sample in a study of CD39 and CD103 CD8 tumor-infiltrating T cells. Data came from immunoSEQ multiplex PCR; TCRdb stores just in-frame clones and leaves some out. The sample includes under 4,000 clones, 60% to 80% of them seen just once. Sequencing was carried out using CD39- CD103- CD8+ T cells sorted from the tumor. Documented subset: CD103-CD39- double-negative CD45RA- CD8 T cells. The receptors derive from a human donor with head and neck squamous cell carcinoma.

V and J are TRBV28 and TRBJ2-7; D is perhaps TRBD1 or TRBD2 (5 bases each). This CDR3 has 14 residues. CDR1 and CDR2 (germline): MDHEN, SYDVKM. V was clipped by 5 bases and J by 3 bases, with 14 bases between them. CDR3 sequence: CASSKPGRHYEQYF. As DNA, the CDR3 is TGTGCCAGCAGTAAACCGGGACGGCACTACGAGCAGTACTTC.

This chain connects TRBV4-1 to TRBJ2-1; D uncertain. From germline, CDR1 is MGHRA and CDR2 YSYEKL. This CDR3 has 11 amino acids. V gave up 4 bases and J gave up 8 bases, with 6 bases separating them. CDR3 nucleotide sequence: TGCGCCAGCAGCCTGTCCGATGAGCAGTTCTTC. Translated: CASSLSDEQFF.

This clone was observed a few times. V usage is TRBV1 and J usage is TRBJ2-5; TRBD1, as called in the table, went unchecked against the DNA. TRBV1 represents a pseudogene. This CDR3 spans 19 amino acids. In DNA, the CDR3 is TGCACCAGCAGCCGGAGGGTAGATCCGGGGACAGGATTTCAAGAGACCCAGTACTTC. Amino acid sequence: CTSSRRVDPGTGFQETQYF.

The DNA for the CDR3 is TGCGCCAGCAGCCAAGATAGCGGCGGCAACACTGAAGCTTTCTTT. Translating it yields CASSQDSGGNTEAFF. The chain couples TRBV4-1 to TRBJ1-1; no clear D. V lost 0 bases and J 2 bases, leaving 10 bases between the germline ends. CDR3 length equals 15 residues. The germline CDR1 and CDR2 sequences are MGHRA and YSYEKL.

J is TRBJ2-3 and V is TRBV4-2; either TRBD1 or TRBD2 may fit D (5 bases each). This CDR3 has 17 residues. V lost 0 bases to trimming and J lost 5 bases, with 18 bases between them. Germline CDR1 and CDR2: LGHNA and YNFKEQ. The CDR3 nucleotides are TGTGCCAGCAGCCAAGAGCCGCCCGGGGCCCAAAGAGATACGCAGTATTTT. It is translated as CASSQEPPGAQRDTQYF.

This chain uses TRBV7-6 with TRBJ2-5; no clear D gene. Germline lookup yields CDR1 SGHVS and CDR2 FNYEAQ. The CDR3 consists of 15 residues. V was pared by 6 bases and J by 0 bases, with 14 bases between. In nucleotides, the CDR3 is TGTGCCAGCAGACCTGCTGTCCGTTACCAAGAGACCCAGTACTTC. As protein: CASRPAVRYQETQYF.

This chain joins TRBV5-8 and TRBJ2-5; TRBD1 might be the D (5 bases). V dropped 3 bases and J dropped 1 base, with 10 bases sitting between them. This CDR3 has 14 amino acids. In germline, CDR1 is SGHTS, CDR2 YDEGEE. CDR3 sequence: CASSSDRFQETQYF. The CDR3 bases are TGTGCCAGCAGCTCCGACAGATTCCAAGAGACCCAGTACTTC.

There are a few counts of this clone. The V call is TRBV2, the J call TRBJ1-5; 9 bases map to TRBD1. This CDR3 spans 18 amino acids. The germline gives CDR1 SNHLY, CDR2 FYNNEI. The V gene end was trimmed by 6 bases and the J gene end by 0 bases; junction bases not matched to a gene: 12. As DNA, the CDR3 is TGTGCCAGCAGCTCCGGGACAGGGTTAAGCCTTAGCAATCAGCCCCAGCATTTT. It is translated as CASSSGTGLSLSNQPQHF.

The chain couples TRBV18 to TRBJ2-1, with D unclear. Germline CDR1 reads KGHSH; CDR2 reads LQKENI. This CDR3 is built from 17 residues. Trimming removed 1 base at V and 3 bases at J, with 16 bases between. The CDR3 region has the DNA TGTGCCAGCTCACCACGATTTGAGGTTTCATTCTACAATGAGCAGTTCTTC. This encodes CASSPRFEVSFYNEQFF.

The V and J genes are TRBV28 and TRBJ2-7; D call uncertain. The V end was cut by 7 bases, the J end by 2 bases, with 18 bases between. The CDR3 has 15 residues. The V gene's germline CDR1 is MDHEN and CDR2 SYDVKM. CDR3 bases: TGTGCCAGCACCATGGCTGGGGTGTCCCCCTACGAGCAGTACTTC. Residues: CASTMAGVSPYEQYF. The full variable domain, its missing parts supplied by reference TRBV28 and TRBJ2-7, is DVKVTQSSRYLVKRTGEKVFLECVQDMDHENMFWYRQDPGLGLRLIYFSYDVKMKEKGDIPEGYSVSREKKERFSLILESASTNQTSMYLCASTMAGVSPYEQYFGPGTRLTVT.

This chain connects TRBV11-1 to TRBJ2-1; tentatively, D is TRBD1 (6 bases). The CDR3 spans 16 residues. Trimming removed 1 base from V and 2 bases from J, with 12 bases in between. Germline V gives CDR1 SGHAT, CDR2 FQDESV (reference sequence). CDR3: CASSLEVGAAYNEQFF. The CDR3 nucleotides read TGTGCCAGCAGCTTAGAGGTGGGGGCGGCCTACAATGAGCAGTTCTTC.

CDR3 in amino acids: CASSQAGTGVSYEQYF. CDR3 coding DNA: TGCGCCAGCAGTCAGGCGGGGACAGGTGTTTCCTACGAGCAGTACTTC. This sequence joins TRBV4-3 and TRBJ2-5, with 8 bases identical to TRBD1. Gene TRBJ2-7 matches the end of the DNA better, so the J call may be wrong. The CDR3 extends over 16 amino acids. The germline gives CDR1 LGHNA, CDR2 YSLEER.

This chain links TRBV27 with TRBJ2-3, with TRBD1 identical over 7 bases. CDR1 is MNHEY and CDR2 is SMNVEV in the germline V gene (reference sequence). With 2 bases clipped from V and 2 bases from J, the junction kept 4 bases outside the gene matches. This CDR3 is built from 15 residues. CDR3 nucleotides: TGTGCCAGCAGTTTAGAAGGACAGGTCACAGATACGCAGTATTTT. Translation gives CASSLEGQVTDTQYF.

Written as DNA, the CDR3 is TGTGCCAGCAGCCCAGTGGGTCCTAACACTGAAGCTTTCTTT. It codes for CASSPVGPNTEAFF. The V and J genes are TRBV7-9 and TRBJ1-1; D not certain. The CDR3 has 14 amino acids. V dropped 5 bases and J dropped 2 bases, with 12 bases sitting between them. Per the germline V gene, CDR1 is SEHNR and CDR2 is FQNEAQ (reference sequence).

The rearrangement joins TRBV11-2 to TRBJ2-7; no clear D gene. Looked up from germline, CDR1 is SGHAT and CDR2 is FQNNGV. With 4 bases removed from V and 2 bases from J, the gap between germline ends came to 6 bases. There are 12 residues in the CDR3. This chain's CDR3 is CASSSKAYEQYF. In DNA, the CDR3 is TGTGCCAGCAGCTCCAAGGCCTACGAGCAGTACTTC.

CDR3 in amino acids: CASLIWDRTYEQYF. Here the CDR3 DNA reads TGTGCCAGCCTCATCTGGGACAGAACCTACGAGCAGTACTTC. J is TRBJ2-7 and V is TRBV5-5; 7 bases match TRBD1. Trimming at V came to 7 bases and at J to 2 bases, leaving 9 bases not matched to a gene. CDR1 SGHKS and CDR2 YYEKEE come from the germline V gene (reference sequence). CDR3 length: 14 amino acids.

This clone has only one observation. The CDR3 DNA reads as TGTGCCAGCAGCCGCGAGACCCAGTACTTC. Amino acid sequence: CASSRETQYF. This sequence joins TRBV28 and TRBJ2-5; D call uncertain. Trimming left V 6 bases short and J 5 bases short, with 4 bases between. The germline gives CDR1 MDHEN, CDR2 SYDVKM. There are 10 residues in the CDR3.

The sample holds one count of this clone. The rearrangement links TRBV27 to TRBJ2-7; 7 bases align to TRBD1. Germline assignment: CDR1 MNHEY and CDR2 SMNVEV (reference sequence). This CDR3 is built from 13 residues. V gave up 0 bases and J gave up 6 bases; unmatched junction bases: 2. The DNA of the CDR3 is TGTGCCAGCAGTTTATCCGCAGGGGGCGAGCAGTACTTC. As protein: CASSLSAGGEQYF.

This clone showed up just a few times. V usage is TRBV30 and J usage is TRBJ2-7; TRBD1 matches 9 bases. The CDR3 has 13 residues. V lost 0 bases, J lost 6 bases, and 3 bases stayed unmatched. Germline V CDR1 and CDR2: GTSNPN, SVGIG (reference sequence). CDR3 protein: CAWSVGTGIEQYF. CDR3 nucleotide sequence: TGTGCCTGGAGTGTAGGGACAGGGATCGAGCAGTACTTC.